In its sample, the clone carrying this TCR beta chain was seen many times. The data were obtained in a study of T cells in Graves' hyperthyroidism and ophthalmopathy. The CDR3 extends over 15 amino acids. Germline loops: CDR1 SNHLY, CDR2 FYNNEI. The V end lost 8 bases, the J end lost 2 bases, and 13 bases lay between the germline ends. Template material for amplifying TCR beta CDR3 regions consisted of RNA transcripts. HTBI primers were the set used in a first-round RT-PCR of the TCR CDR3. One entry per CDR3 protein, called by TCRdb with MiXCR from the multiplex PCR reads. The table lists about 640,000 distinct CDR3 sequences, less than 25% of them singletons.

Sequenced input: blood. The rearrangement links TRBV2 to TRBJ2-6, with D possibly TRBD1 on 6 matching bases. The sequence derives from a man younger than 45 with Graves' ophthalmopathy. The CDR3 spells CASRRTGTGANVLTF. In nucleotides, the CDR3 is TGTGCCAGCCGCCGAACAGGGACTGGGGCCAACGTCCTGACTTTC. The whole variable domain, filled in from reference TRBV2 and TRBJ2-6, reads EPEVTQTPSHQVTQMGQEVILRCVPISNHLYFYWYRQILGQKVEFLVSFYNNEISEKSEIFDDQFSVERPDGSNFTLKIRSTKLEDSAMYFCASRRTGTGANVLTFGAGSRLTVL.